This T cell receptor beta chain is from a study of T-cell reconstitution after alpha-beta-depleted transplantation in children. Per the germline V gene, CDR1 is SGHNT and CDR2 is YYREEE (reference sequence). The CDR3 spans 17 residues. Trimming stripped 0 bases from V and 1 base from J, with 16 bases between. A few counts support this clonotype. Unique molecular identifiers were used in preparing the TCRbeta library. TCRdb re-analysed the PCR reads in MiXCR, keeping a single row per CDR3 protein. This sample has fewer than 550,000 distinct CDR3 sequences, with 9.5% to 13% found just once. Specimen: PBMCs from the stem cell graft donor, collected from the stem cell graft. This clonotype was obtained from a human donor who donated a stem cell graft to a child with acute myeloid leukemia. V is TRBV5-4 and J is TRBJ2-5; D gene ambiguous. CDR3 DNA sequence: TGTGCCAGCAGCTTGGACGGACGCCAACCCAGCCAAGAGACCCAGTACTTC. Translation: CASSLDGRQPSQETQYF.